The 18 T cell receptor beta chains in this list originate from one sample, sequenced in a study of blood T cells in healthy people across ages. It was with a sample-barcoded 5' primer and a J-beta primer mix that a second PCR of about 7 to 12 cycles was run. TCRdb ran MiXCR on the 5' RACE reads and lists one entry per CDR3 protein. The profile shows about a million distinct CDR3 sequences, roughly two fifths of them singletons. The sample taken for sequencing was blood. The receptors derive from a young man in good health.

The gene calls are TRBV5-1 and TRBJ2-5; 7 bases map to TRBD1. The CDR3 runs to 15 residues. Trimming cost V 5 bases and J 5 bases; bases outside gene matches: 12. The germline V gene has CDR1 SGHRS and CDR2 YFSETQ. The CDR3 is CASRQPQGVMETQYF. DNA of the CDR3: TGCGCCAGCAGGCAACCGCAGGGGGTTATGGAGACCCAGTACTTC.

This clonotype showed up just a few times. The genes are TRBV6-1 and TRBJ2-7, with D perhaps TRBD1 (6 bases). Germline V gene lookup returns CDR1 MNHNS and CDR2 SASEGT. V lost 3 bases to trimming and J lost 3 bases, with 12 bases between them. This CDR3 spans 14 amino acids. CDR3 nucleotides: TGTGCCAGCAGTGAGGGACAAGGAATCTACGAGCAGTACTTC. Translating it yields CASSEGQGIYEQYF.

CDR3: CASSSIQETQFF. DNA for the CDR3: TGTGCCAGCAGTTCCATCCAAGAGACCCAGTTCTTC. The chain employs TRBV6-2 or TRBV6-3 and TRBJ2-5; D gene unclear. The J call may be mistaken, given a closer DNA end match to TRBJ2-1. The CDR3 is 12 residues long. Germline CDR1 MNHEY, CDR2 SVGEGT.

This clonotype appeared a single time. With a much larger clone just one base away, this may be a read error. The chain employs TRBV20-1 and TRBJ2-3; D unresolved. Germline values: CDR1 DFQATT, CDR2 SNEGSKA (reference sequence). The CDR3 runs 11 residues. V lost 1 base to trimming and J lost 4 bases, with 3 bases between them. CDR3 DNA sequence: TGCAGTGCTAGAGTGGCAGATACGCAGTATTTT. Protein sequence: CSARVADTQYF.

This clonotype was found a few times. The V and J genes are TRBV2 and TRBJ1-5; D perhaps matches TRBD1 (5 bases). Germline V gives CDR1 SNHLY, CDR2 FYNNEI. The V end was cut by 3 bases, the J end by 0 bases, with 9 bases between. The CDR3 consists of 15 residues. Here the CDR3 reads CASSDAGHSNQPQHF. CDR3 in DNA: TGTGCCAGCAGTGATGCGGGGCATAGCAATCAGCCCCAGCATTTT.

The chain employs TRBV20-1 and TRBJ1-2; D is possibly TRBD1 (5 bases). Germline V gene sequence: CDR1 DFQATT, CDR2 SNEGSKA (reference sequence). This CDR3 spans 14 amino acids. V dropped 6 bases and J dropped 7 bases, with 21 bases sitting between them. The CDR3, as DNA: TGCAGTGCCGATCGGAACATATGGGGGGGTGGCTACACCTTC. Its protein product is CSADRNIWGGGYTF.

CDR3 DNA: TGTGCCAGCTCACCAGAGGTCGCGGGACGTACGCAGTATTTT. This sequence encodes CASSPEVAGRTQYF. V gene TRBV18 combines with J gene TRBJ2-3; possible D gene TRBD2, 6 bases. There are 14 residues in the CDR3. CDR1 and CDR2 (germline): KGHSH, LQKENI. Trimming removed 2 bases at V and 8 bases at J, with 14 bases between.

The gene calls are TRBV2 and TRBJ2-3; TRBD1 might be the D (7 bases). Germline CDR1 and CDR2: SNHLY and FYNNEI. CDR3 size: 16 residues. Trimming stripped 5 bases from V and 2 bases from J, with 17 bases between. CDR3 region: CASSLGGTAFTDTQYF. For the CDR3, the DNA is TGTGCCAGCAGTCTGGGCGGGACAGCTTTCACAGATACGCAGTATTTT.

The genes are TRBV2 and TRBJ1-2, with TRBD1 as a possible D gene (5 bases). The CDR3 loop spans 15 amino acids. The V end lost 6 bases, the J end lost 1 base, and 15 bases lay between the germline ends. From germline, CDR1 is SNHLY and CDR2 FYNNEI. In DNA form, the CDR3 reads TGTGCCAGCAGGATTAGACAGCCTAGTAACTATGGCTACACCTTC. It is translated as CASRIRQPSNYGYTF. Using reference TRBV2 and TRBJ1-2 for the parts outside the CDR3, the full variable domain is EPEVTQTPSHQVTQMGQEVILRCVPISNHLYFYWYRQILGQKVEFLVSFYNNEISEKSEIFDDQFSVERPDGSNFTLKIRSTKLEDSAMYFCASRIRQPSNYGYTFGSGTRLTVV.

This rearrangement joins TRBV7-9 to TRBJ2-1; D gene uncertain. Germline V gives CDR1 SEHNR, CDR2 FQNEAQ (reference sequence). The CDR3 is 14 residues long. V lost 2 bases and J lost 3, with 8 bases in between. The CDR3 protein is CASSLPTDYNEQFF. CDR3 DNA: TGTGCCAGCAGCTTACCCACAGACTACAATGAGCAGTTCTTC. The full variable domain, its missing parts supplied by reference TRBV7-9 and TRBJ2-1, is DTGVSQNPRHKITKRGQNVTFRCDPISEHNRLYWYRQTLGQGPEFLTYFQNEAQLEKSRLLSDRFSAERPKGSFSTLEIQRTEQGDSAMYLCASSLPTDYNEQFFGPGTRLTVL.

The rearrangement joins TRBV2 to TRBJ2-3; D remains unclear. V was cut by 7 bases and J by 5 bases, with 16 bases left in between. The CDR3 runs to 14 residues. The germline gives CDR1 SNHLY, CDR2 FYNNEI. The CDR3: CASTGPMRKDTQYF. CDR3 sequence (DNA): TGTGCCAGCACCGGGCCGATGAGGAAAGATACGCAGTATTTT.

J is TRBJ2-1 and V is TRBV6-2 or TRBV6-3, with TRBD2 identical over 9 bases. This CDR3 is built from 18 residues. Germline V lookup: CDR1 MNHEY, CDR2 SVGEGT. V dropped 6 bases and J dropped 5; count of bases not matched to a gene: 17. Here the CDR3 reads CASRYTSGWTIPNNEQFF. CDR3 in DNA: TGTGCCAGCAGATACACTAGCGGGTGGACAATACCAAACAATGAGCAGTTCTTC.

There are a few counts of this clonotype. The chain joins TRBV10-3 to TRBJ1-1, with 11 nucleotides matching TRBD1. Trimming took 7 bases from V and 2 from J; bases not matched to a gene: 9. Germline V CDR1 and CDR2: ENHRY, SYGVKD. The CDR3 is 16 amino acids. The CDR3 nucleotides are TGTGCCATCACTGACCCCCGGACAGGGGGCAACACTGAAGCTTTCTTT. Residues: CAITDPRTGGNTEAFF.

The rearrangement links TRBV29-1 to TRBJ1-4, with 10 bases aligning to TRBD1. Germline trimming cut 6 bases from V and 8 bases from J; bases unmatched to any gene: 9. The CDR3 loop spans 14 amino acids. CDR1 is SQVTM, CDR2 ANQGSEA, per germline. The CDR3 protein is CSVLTGTGEEKLFF. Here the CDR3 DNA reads TGCAGCGTGTTGACCGGGACAGGGGAGGAAAAACTGTTTTTT.

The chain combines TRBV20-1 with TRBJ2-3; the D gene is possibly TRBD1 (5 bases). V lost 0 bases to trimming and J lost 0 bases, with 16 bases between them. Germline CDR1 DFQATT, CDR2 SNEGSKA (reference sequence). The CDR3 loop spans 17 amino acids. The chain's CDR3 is CSARDYLYGASTDTQYF. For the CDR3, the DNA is TGCAGTGCTAGAGATTATCTGTATGGGGCCAGCACAGATACGCAGTATTTT.

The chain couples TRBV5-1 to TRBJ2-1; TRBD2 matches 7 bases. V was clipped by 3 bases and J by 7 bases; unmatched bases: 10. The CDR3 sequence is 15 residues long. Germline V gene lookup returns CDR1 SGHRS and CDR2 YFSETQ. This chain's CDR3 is CASSSTGGRDNEQFF. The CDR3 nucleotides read TGCGCCAGCAGCTCGACGGGGGGTCGAGATAATGAGCAGTTCTTC. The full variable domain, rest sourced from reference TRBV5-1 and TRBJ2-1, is KAGVTQTPRYLIKTRGQQVTLSCSPISGHRSVSWYQQTPGQGLQFLFEYFSETQRNKGNFPGRFSGRQFSNSRSEMNVSTLELGDSALYLCASSSTGGRDNEQFFGPGTRLTVL.

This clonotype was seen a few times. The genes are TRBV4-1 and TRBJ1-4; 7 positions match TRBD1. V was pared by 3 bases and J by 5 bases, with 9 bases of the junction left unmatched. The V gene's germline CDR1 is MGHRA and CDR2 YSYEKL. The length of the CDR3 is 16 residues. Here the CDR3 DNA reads TGCGCCAGCAGCCACGCCGGGACAGCGATAAATGAAAAACTGTTTTTT. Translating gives CASSHAGTAINEKLFF.

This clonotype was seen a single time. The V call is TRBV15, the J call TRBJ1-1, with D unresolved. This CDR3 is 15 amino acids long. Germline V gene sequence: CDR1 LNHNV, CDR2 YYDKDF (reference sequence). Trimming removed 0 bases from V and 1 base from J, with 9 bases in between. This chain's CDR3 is CATSRDRVGNTEAFF. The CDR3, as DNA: TGTGCCACCAGCAGAGATCGTGTTGGGAACACTGAAGCTTTCTTT. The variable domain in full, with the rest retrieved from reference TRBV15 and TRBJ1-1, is DAMVIQNPRYQVTQFGKPVTLSCSQTLNHNVMYWYQQKSSQAPKLLFHYYDKDFNNEADTPDNFQSRRPNTSFCFLDIRSPGLGDTAMYLCATSRDRVGNTEAFFGQGTRLTVV.